This T cell receptor beta chain stems from a study of blood T cells in healthy people across ages. Through a sample-barcoded 5' primer and a J-beta primer mix, a second PCR was run for roughly 6 to 12 cycles. Each CDR3 protein is one row after TCRdb ran MiXCR on the 5' RACE reads. The sample has about 1.4 million distinct CDR3 sequences, 55% to 75% seen once. Of note for this clonotype: A junction boundary mismatches the germline segment, possibly from a read error.

The CDR3 spans 12 residues. Germline CDR1 reads SGHRS; CDR2 reads YFSETQ. This receptor was obtained from a man younger than 35 in good health. The gene calls are TRBV5-1 and TRBJ2-7; D ambiguous. The sequenced sample consisted of blood. The CDR3 loop reads CGSSLQSYEQYF. Here the CDR3 DNA reads TGCGGCAGCAGCTTACAGTCCTACGAGCAGTACTTC.